Listed here are 23 T cell receptor beta chains from one sample, sequenced in a study of regulatory T cells in long-lasting Graves disease. Through Arm-PCR of CDR3 regions and iRepertoire HTBI primers, TCR beta libraries were built. TCRdb reprocessed the multiplex PCR reads via MiXCR and lists one record per CDR3 protein. The data hold a few hundred thousand distinct CDR3 sequences, with less than 20% observed a single time. Time point in this sample: newly diagnosed GD, antithyroid drugs for less than 3 months. RNA from PBMCs was the source of the TCR library. The data also belong to a second study, concerning T cells in Graves' hyperthyroidism and ophthalmopathy.

This material consisted of peripheral blood mononuclear cells (PBMCs), taken at new diagnosis, from a patient treated with antithyroid drugs. These receptors originate from a woman aged 30 to 39 with Graves disease.

The V and J genes are TRBV6-2 or TRBV6-3 and TRBJ2-3; 9 bases match TRBD1. J gave up 5 bases and V 2 bases, and 8 bases lay outside the gene matches. The germline V gene has CDR1 MNHEY and CDR2 SVGEGT. The CDR3 runs to 16 residues. CDR3: CASSYGPGQGEDTQYF. DNA of the CDR3: TGTGCCAGCAGTTACGGCCCGGGACAGGGAGAAGATACGCAGTATTTT.

This clonotype was observed many times. J is TRBJ1-5 and V is TRBV28; weak D call: TRBD1 (5 bases). V shed 3 bases and J shed 0 bases, with 15 bases lying between them. Germline CDR1 reads MDHEN; CDR2 reads SYDVKM. The CDR3 runs to 17 residues. The CDR3: CASSLRAGLDSNQPQHF. The CDR3 nucleotides are TGTGCCAGCAGTTTGAGGGCAGGGCTGGATAGCAATCAGCCCCAGCATTTT.

In this sample, this clonotype turned up many times. The V gene is TRBV19, the J gene TRBJ1-4; TRBD1 aligns across 7 bases. V dropped 2 bases and J dropped 3; count of bases not matched to a gene: 3. Germline CDR1 is LNHDA and CDR2 is SQIVND (reference sequence). The CDR3 sequence is 15 residues long. The CDR3 coding sequence is TGTGCCAGTAGTATACCAACAGGGGCTAATGAAAAACTGTTTTTT. Translated: CASSIPTGANEKLFF.

This clonotype was picked up many times. The chain has TRBV4-2 and TRBJ2-1; tentative D call: TRBD1 (6 bases). Trimming cost V 4 bases and J 7 bases, with 11 bases left between them. This CDR3 comprises 13 residues. Germline CDR1 LGHNA, CDR2 YNFKEQ. The CDR3 coding sequence is TGTGCCAGCAGCCGTAACAGGGAGAATGAGCAGTTCTTC. This gives the protein CASSRNRENEQFF.

For this clonotype: A far larger clone is only one base removed, so a read error is likely. The chain couples TRBV6-9 to TRBJ2-3; 8 bases line up with TRBD1. The CDR3 has 14 amino acids. Germline CDR1 MNHGY, CDR2 SVAAGI. Written as DNA, the CDR3 is TGTGCCAGCAGTTACGGACAGGGCACAGATGCGCAGTATTTT. It is translated as CASSYGQGTDAQYF.

The chain's CDR3 is CASSLVEGDGYEQYF. CDR3 nucleotide sequence: TGTGCCAGCAGCTTAGTAGAAGGGGACGGCTACGAGCAGTACTTC. The rearrangement uses TRBV7-2 and TRBJ2-7; D may be TRBD1 or TRBD2 (5 bases each). Germline values: CDR1 SGHTA, CDR2 FQGNSA. The CDR3 is 15 amino acids. V lost 1 base to trimming and J lost 3 bases, with 13 bases between them.

The genes are TRBV28 and TRBJ1-6, with D hard to call. V lost 6 bases and J lost 11, with 20 bases in between. The CDR3 consists of 15 residues. Germline V gives CDR1 MDHEN, CDR2 SYDVKM. CDR3 nucleotides: TGTGCCAGCAGCGGGCATAGCGCCTATAACCCACCCCTCCACTTT. Amino acid sequence: CASSGHSAYNPPLHF. Variable domain in full (rest from reference TRBV28 and TRBJ1-6): DVKVTQSSRYLVKRTGEKVFLECVQDMDHENMFWYRQDPGLGLRLIYFSYDVKMKEKGDIPEGYSVSREKKERFSLILESASTNQTSMYLCASSGHSAYNPPLHFGNGTRLTVT.

In this sample, this clonotype turned up many times. The chain combines TRBV7-3 with TRBJ1-6; D unclear. This CDR3 contains 14 residues. With 3 bases removed from V and 5 bases from J, the gap between germline ends came to 8 bases. Germline V gene data show CDR1 as SGHTA and CDR2 as FQGTGA. The CDR3 protein is CASSLRRDNSPLHF. The DNA for the CDR3 is TGTGCCAGCAGCTTGCGGCGGGATAATTCACCCCTCCACTTT.

The rearrangement uses TRBV7-3 and TRBJ2-3, with 8 nucleotides matching TRBD2. The V and J ends lost 4 bases and 3 bases, in that order; junction bases with no gene match: 9. The germline V gene encodes CDR1 SGHTA and CDR2 FQGTGA. The CDR3 runs to 16 residues. CDR3 protein: CASSSGGGGQTDTQYF. In DNA form, the CDR3 reads TGTGCCAGCAGCTCGGGGGGGGGGGGCCAGACAGATACGCAGTATTTT.

There are many counts of this clonotype. CDR3 DNA sequence: TGTGCCATCATGGCAGGGACCTACGAGCAGTACTTC. It encodes CAIMAGTYEQYF. The chain carries TRBV10-3 and TRBJ2-7, with TRBD1 as a possible D gene (5 bases). Trimming took off 7 bases at V and 2 bases at J, with 9 bases between the two ends. Germline CDR1 is ENHRY and CDR2 is SYGVKD. The CDR3 has 12 amino acids.

There are a few counts of this clonotype. The chain employs TRBV19 and TRBJ1-2; no definite D call. The CDR3 sequence is 12 residues long. CDR1 is LNHDA, CDR2 SQIVND, per germline (reference sequence). The V end lost 3 bases, the J end lost 8 bases, and 10 bases lay between the germline ends. The CDR3 DNA is TGTGCCAGTAGTATTGGATGGGAAGGCTACACCTTC. Translated, it gives CASSIGWEGYTF.

This clonotype was counted many times. The V gene is TRBV10-3, the J gene TRBJ2-6, with D possibly being TRBD1 (5 bases). The V end lost 5 bases, the J end lost 2 bases, and 13 bases lay between the germline ends. CDR1 is ENHRY, CDR2 SYGVKD, per germline. The CDR3 totals 16 residues. CDR3 in DNA: TGTGCCATCAGTAGGGGCCCTGGGGCTGGGGCCAACGTCCTGACTTTC. Translated, it gives CAISRGPGAGANVLTF.

The gene calls are TRBV9 and TRBJ2-5, with TRBD2 identical over 9 bases. CDR3 length: 16 residues. Germline assignment: CDR1 SGDLS and CDR2 YYNGEE. V shed 1 base and J 2 bases; nucleotides not matched to a gene: 6. The chain's CDR3 is CASSVRASGAQETQYF. Here the CDR3 DNA reads TGTGCCAGCAGCGTAAGGGCTAGCGGGGCGCAAGAGACCCAGTACTTC.

This clonotype has just a few counts. The V gene is TRBV25-1, the J gene TRBJ1-1; D might be TRBD1 (6 bases). Per the germline V gene, CDR1 is MGHDK and CDR2 is SYGVNS. The CDR3 extends over 15 amino acids. V was cut by 4 bases and J by 3 bases, with 15 bases left in between. The CDR3 DNA follows: TGTGCCAGCAGTGTTGGGGGGCTAGGGTACACTGAAGCTTTCTTT. It codes for CASSVGGLGYTEAFF.

This clonotype occurred many times. The J gene is TRBJ2-7, the V gene TRBV19, with 9 nucleotides matching TRBD1. The V and J ends lost 3 bases and 6 bases, in that order; junction bases with no gene match: 3. CDR3 size: 13 residues. The germline gives CDR1 LNHDA, CDR2 SQIVND (reference sequence). Here the CDR3 DNA reads TGTGCCAGTAGTATGGGACAGGGCGGCGAGCAGTACTTC. Translation: CASSMGQGGEQYF.

Note on this clonotype: A read error may produce the germline difference seen at one junction end. The rearrangement joins TRBV20-1 to TRBJ2-1; TRBD1 aligns across 7 bases. The CDR3 contains 9 residues. Germline CDR1 DFQATT, CDR2 SNEGSKA (reference sequence). The CDR3 nucleotides are TGCAGTGACAGACAGGGTGTGCTCTTC. Its translation is CSDRQGVLF.

Of note for this clonotype: A single base separates this from a much larger clone, so it may be a read error. V is TRBV7-2 and J is TRBJ2-5; weak D call: TRBD1 (6 bases). Trimming took off 4 bases at V and 4 bases at J, with 16 bases between the two ends. Germline V gives CDR1 SGHTA, CDR2 FQGNSA. The CDR3 loop spans 15 amino acids. The CDR3 DNA reads as TGTGCCAGCAGCTCAGTAGGCAGGGGAATAGAGACCCAGTACTTC. Protein sequence: CASSSVGRGIETQYF.

This clonotype has at least ten counts. The gene calls are TRBV18 and TRBJ1-2; D not certain. Germline CDR1 is KGHSH and CDR2 is LQKENI. The CDR3 totals 13 residues. V lost 2 bases and J 8 bases, leaving 12 bases between the germline ends. The CDR3 spells CASSPISVVGYTF. CDR3 coding DNA: TGTGCCAGCTCACCAATTTCGGTTGTAGGCTACACCTTC.

This clonotype was found many times. The chain recombines TRBV29-1 with TRBJ1-2; possible D gene TRBD1, 5 bases. This CDR3 is built from 12 residues. With 0 bases removed from V and 5 bases from J, the gap between germline ends came to 7 bases. Germline-derived CDR1 and CDR2 are SQVTM and ANQGSEA. This chain's CDR3 is CSVEDWGYGYTF. DNA for the CDR3: TGCAGCGTTGAAGATTGGGGGTATGGCTACACCTTC.

This clonotype was seen many times. This rearrangement joins TRBV12-3 or TRBV12-4 to TRBJ2-2; 7 bases align to TRBD1. V shed 2 bases and J 6 bases; nucleotides not matched to a gene: 3. This CDR3 spans 14 amino acids. As DNA, the CDR3 is TGTGCCAGCAGTTTATGGCAGGGGGCCGGGGAGCTGTTTTTT. Protein: CASSLWQGAGELFF.

This clonotype was observed many times. The chain joins TRBV2 to TRBJ2-7, with 10 bases matching TRBD2. V shed 7 bases, J shed 9 bases, and the junction held 6 bases outside the gene matches. This CDR3 comprises 12 residues. Germline lookup yields CDR1 SNHLY and CDR2 FYNNEI. The CDR3: CASTTTSGSQYF. The CDR3 DNA sequence: TGTGCCAGCACCACGACTAGCGGGTCGCAGTACTTC.

Many counts were recorded for this clonotype. The chain uses TRBV28 and TRBJ2-7, with D uncertain. V lost 6 bases, J lost 4 bases, and 7 bases lay in between. Germline V gives CDR1 MDHEN, CDR2 SYDVKM. This CDR3 region has 11 residues. CDR3 sequence (DNA): TGTGCCAGCAGCCACAGATACGAGCAGTACTTC. Translation: CASSHRYEQYF. The whole variable domain, remainder taken from reference TRBV28 and TRBJ2-7, is DVKVTQSSRYLVKRTGEKVFLECVQDMDHENMFWYRQDPGLGLRLIYFSYDVKMKEKGDIPEGYSVSREKKERFSLILESASTNQTSMYLCASSHRYEQYFGPGTRLTVT.

A word on this clonotype: A much more abundant neighbour one base away suggests this may be a read error. The chain employs TRBV2 and TRBJ1-6; D not resolved. The germline V gene encodes CDR1 SNHLY and CDR2 FYNNEI. CDR3 length: 15 residues. The V and J ends lost 4 bases and 10 bases respectively, with 17 bases between them. CDR3 nucleotide sequence: TGTGCCAGCAGTGGAGGAGGCGGATGGAAATCACCCCTCCACTTT. It is translated as CASSGGGGWKSPLHF.